This entry concerns a single TCR beta chain. What it binds is not known. The sample comes from a study of cytomegalovirus exposure and HLA in healthy donors. About the study: The same platform was used for the 100 to 150 validation repertoires and the 500 to 700 first-cohort repertoires, a later analysis reported.

Germline CDR1 and CDR2: MNHEY and SMNVEV (reference sequence). Deletions cut 4 bases from V and 1 base from J, with 7 bases between. The CDR3 extends over 13 amino acids. The assay was immunoSEQ multiplex PCR, and TCRdb's table has in-frame clones only and misses some. Of 150,000 to 250,000 clones listed, 80% to 85% are singletons. General study points: Both high specificity and high sensitivity reportedly marked the classifier's diagnosis of cytomegalovirus status. Through in vitro validation, three CMV-associated chains were shown to be specific for CMV antigens.

The sample taken for sequencing was PBMCs. V is TRBV27 and J is TRBJ1-1; D not resolved. This TCR came from a woman aged 25 to 39 in good health and CMV-seronegative. CDR3 DNA: TGTGCCAGCAGTTCCCGACAGAACACTGAAGCTTTCTTT. It is translated as CASSSRQNTEAFF.